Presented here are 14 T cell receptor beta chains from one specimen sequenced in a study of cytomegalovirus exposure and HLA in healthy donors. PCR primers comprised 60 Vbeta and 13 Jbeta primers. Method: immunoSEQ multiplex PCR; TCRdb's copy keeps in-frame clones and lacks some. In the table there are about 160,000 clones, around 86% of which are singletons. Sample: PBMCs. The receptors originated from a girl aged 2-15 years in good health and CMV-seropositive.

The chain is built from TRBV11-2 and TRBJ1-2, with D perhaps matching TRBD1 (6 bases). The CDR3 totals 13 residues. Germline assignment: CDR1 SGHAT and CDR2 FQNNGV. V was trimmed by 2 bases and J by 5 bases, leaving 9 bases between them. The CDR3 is CASSLSTGYGYTF. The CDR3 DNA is TGTGCCAGCAGCTTAAGTACAGGGTATGGCTACACCTTC.

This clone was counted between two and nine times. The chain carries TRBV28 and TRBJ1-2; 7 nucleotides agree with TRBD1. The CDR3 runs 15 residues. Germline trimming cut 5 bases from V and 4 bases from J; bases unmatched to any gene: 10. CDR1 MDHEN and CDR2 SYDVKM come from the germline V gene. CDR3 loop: CASSPVHRTGYGYTF. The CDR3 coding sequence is TGTGCCAGCAGTCCCGTACATCGGACAGGCTATGGCTACACCTTC.

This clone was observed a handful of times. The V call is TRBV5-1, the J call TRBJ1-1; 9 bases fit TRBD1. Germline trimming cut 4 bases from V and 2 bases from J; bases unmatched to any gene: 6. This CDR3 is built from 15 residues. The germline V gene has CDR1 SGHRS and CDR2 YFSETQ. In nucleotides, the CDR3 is TGCGCCAGCAGCCCCTCCACAGGGGGCAACACTGAAGCTTTCTTT. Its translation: CASSPSTGGNTEAFF.

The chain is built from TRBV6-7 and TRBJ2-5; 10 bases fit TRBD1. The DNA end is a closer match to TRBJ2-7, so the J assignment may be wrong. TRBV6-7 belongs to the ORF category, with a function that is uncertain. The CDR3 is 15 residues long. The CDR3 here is CASSHRDRGPYEQYF. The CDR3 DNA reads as TGTGCCAGCAGCCACAGGGACAGGGGCCCCTACGAGCAGTACTTC.

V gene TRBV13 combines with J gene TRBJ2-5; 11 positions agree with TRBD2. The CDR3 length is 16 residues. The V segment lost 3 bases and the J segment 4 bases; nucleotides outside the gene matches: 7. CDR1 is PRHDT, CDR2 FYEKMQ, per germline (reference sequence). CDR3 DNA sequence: TGTGCCAGCAGCTTCGGGACTAGCGGTACTTCAGAGACCCAGTACTTC. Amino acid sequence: CASSFGTSGTSETQYF.

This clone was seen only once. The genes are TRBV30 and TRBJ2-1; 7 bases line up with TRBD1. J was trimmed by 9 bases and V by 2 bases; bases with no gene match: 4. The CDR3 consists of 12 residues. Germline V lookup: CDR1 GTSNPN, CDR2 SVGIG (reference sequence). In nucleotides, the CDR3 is TGTGCCTGGAGTCCTAACAGGGGTGAGCAGTTCTTC. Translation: CAWSPNRGEQFF.

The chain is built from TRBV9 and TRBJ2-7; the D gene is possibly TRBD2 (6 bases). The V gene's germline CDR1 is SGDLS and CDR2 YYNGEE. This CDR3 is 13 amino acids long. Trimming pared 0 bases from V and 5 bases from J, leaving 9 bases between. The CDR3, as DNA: TGTGCCAGCAGCGTAGGAGGGAGGCACGAGCAGTACTTC. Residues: CASSVGGRHEQYF.

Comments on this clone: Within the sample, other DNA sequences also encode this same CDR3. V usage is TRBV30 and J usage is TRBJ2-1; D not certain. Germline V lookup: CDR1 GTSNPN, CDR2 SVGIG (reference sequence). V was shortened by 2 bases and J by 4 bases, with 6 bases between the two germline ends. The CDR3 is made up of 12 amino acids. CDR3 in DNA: TGTGCCTGGAGTCCCACATACAATGAGCAGTTCTTC. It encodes CAWSPTYNEQFF.

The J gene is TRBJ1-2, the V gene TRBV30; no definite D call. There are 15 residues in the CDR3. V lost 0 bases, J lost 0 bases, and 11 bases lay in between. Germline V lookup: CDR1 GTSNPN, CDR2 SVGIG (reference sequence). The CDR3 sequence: CAWSVGRVANYGYTF. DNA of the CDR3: TGTGCCTGGAGTGTAGGCCGGGTGGCTAACTATGGCTACACCTTC.

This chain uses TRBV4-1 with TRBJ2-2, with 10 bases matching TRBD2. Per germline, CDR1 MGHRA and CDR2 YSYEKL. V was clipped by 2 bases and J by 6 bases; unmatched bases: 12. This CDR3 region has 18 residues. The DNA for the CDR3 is TGCGCCAGCAGCCAAAAGGGACTAGCGATAATGGGGCCCGGGGAGCTGTTTTTT. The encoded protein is CASSQKGLAIMGPGELFF.

The CDR3 spells CASSEGTGRAEAYGYTF. The CDR3, as DNA: TGTGCCAGCAGTGAAGGTACGGGGAGGGCAGAGGCCTATGGCTACACCTTC. This chain connects TRBV6-1 to TRBJ1-2; D gene uncertain. Germline V CDR1 and CDR2: MNHNS, SASEGT. The CDR3 has 17 amino acids. Trimming took off 1 base at V and 4 bases at J, with 19 bases between the two ends.

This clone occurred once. CDR3 DNA: TGCAGTGGGCCGGAGGGGACCCAGTACTTC. Translating gives CSGPEGTQYF. J is TRBJ2-5 and V is TRBV20-1, with D perhaps matching TRBD2 (6 bases). Trimming took 7 bases from V and 7 from J, leaving 10 bases between them. Germline-derived CDR1 and CDR2 are DFQATT and SNEGSKA (reference sequence). The CDR3 contains 10 residues.

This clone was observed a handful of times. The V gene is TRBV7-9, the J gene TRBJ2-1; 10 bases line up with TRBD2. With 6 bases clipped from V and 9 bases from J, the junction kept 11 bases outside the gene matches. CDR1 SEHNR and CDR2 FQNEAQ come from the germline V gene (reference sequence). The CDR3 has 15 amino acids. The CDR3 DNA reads TGTGCCAGCAGTCCAACTAGCGGGAAGGTTCGTGAGCAGTTCTTC. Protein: CASSPTSGKVREQFF.

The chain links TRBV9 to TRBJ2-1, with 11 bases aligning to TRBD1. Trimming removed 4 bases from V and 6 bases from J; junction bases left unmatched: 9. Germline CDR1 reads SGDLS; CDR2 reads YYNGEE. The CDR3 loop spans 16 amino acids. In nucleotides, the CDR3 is TGTGCCAGCAGCCCACCCGGGGACAGGGGGTTCAATGAGCAGTTCTTC. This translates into CASSPPGDRGFNEQFF. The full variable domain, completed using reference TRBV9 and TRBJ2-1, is DSGVTQTPKHLITATGQRVTLRCSPRSGDLSVYWYQQSLDQGLQFLIQYYNGEERAKGNILERFSAQQFPDLHSELNLSSLELGDSALYFCASSPPGDRGFNEQFFGPGTRLTVL.